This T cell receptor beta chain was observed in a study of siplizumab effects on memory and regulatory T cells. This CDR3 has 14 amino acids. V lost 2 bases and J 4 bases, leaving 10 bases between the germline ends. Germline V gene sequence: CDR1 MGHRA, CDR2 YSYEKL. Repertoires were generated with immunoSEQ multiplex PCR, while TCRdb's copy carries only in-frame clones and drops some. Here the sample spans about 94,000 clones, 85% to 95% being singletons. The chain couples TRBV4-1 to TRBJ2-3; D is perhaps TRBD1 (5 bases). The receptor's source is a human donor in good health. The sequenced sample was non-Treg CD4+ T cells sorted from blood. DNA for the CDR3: TGCGCCAGCAGCCAATCGGACAACCCAGATACGCAGTATTTT. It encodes CASSQSDNPDTQYF.